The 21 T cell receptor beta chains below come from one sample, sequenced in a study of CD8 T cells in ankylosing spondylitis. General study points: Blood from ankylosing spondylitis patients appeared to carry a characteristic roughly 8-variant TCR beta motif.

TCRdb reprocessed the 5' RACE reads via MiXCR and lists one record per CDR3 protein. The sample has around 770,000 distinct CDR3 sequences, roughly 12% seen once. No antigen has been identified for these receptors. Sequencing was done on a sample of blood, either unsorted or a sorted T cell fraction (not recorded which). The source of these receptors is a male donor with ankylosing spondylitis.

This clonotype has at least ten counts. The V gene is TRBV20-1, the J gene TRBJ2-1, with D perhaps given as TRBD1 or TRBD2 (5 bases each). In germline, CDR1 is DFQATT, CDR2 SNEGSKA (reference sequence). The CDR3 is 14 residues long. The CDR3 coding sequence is TGCACCGGAATGGGGGAAGTCTCCTACAATGAGCAGTTCTTC. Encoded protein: CTGMGEVSYNEQFF.

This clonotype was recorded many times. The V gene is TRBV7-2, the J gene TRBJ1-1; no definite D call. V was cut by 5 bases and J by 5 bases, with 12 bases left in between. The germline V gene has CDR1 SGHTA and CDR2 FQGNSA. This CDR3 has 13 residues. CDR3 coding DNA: TGTGCCAGCAGCCCTCGTCGAGGGACTGAAGCTTTCTTT. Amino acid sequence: CASSPRRGTEAFF.

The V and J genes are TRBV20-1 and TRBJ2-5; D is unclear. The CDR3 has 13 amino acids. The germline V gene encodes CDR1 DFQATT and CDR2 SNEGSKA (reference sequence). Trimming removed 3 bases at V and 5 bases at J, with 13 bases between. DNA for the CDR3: TGCAGTGCTAGTTTCTCGGTATGGGAGACCCAGTACTTC. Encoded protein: CSASFSVWETQYF.

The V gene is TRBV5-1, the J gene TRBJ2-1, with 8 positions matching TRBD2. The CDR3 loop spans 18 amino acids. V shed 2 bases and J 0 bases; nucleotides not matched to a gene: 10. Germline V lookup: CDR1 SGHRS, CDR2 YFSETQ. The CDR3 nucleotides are TGCGCCAGCAGCTTATTTGCGGGGGGCCTGAGCTCCTACAATGAGCAGTTCTTC. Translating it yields CASSLFAGGLSSYNEQFF.

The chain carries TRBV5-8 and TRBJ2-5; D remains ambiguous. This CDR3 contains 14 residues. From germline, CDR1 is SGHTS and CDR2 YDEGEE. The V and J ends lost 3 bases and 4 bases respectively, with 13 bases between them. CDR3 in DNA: TGTGCCAGCAGCTACACTACAACGGGAGAGACCCAGTACTTC. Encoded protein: CASSYTTTGETQYF.

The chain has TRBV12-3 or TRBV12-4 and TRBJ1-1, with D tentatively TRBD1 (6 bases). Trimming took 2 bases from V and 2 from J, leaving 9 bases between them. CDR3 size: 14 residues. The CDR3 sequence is CASSLSGDNTEAFF. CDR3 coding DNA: TGTGCCAGCAGTTTATCAGGGGACAACACTGAAGCTTTCTTT.

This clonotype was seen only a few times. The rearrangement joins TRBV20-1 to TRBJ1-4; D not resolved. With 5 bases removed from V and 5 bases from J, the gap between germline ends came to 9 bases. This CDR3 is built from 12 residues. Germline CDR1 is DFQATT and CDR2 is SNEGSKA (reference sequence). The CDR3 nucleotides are TGCAGTGCTGATTATTCAAATGAAAAACTGTTTTTT. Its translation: CSADYSNEKLFF.

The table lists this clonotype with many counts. The CDR3 sequence: CASRGQSYNEQFF. CDR3 DNA sequence: TGTGCCAGCAGGGGTCAGTCCTACAATGAGCAGTTCTTC. The chain joins TRBV6-1 to TRBJ2-1; D is undetermined. The CDR3 has 13 amino acids. Trimming removed 6 bases from V and 1 base from J, with 7 bases in between. Per the germline V gene, CDR1 is MNHNS and CDR2 is SASEGT.

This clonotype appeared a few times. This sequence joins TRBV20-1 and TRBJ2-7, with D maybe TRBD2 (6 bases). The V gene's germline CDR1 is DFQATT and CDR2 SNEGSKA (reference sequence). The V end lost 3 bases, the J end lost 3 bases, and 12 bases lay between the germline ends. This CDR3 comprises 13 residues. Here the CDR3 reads CSASVWRGYEQYF. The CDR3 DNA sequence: TGCAGTGCTAGTGTCTGGCGGGGCTACGAGCAGTACTTC.

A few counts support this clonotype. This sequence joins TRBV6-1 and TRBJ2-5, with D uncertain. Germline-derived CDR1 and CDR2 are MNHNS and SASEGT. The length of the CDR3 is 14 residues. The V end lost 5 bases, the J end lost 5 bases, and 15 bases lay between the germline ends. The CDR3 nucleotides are TGTGCCAGCAGTCGGTTACTGGGCGGCGAGACCCAGTACTTC. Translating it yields CASSRLLGGETQYF.

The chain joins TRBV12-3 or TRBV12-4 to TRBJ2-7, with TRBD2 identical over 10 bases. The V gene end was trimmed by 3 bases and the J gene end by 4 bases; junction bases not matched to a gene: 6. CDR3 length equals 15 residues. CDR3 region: CASSFSPSGSYEQYF. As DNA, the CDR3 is TGTGCCAGCAGTTTTTCACCTAGCGGGAGTTACGAGCAGTACTTC.

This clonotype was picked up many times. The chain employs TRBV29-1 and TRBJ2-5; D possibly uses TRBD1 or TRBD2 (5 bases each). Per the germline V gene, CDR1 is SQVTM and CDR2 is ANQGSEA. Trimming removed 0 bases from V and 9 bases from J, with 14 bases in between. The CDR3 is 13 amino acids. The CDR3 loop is CSVEDGARGAQYF. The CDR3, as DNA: TGCAGCGTTGAAGATGGAGCCCGAGGGGCCCAGTACTTC.

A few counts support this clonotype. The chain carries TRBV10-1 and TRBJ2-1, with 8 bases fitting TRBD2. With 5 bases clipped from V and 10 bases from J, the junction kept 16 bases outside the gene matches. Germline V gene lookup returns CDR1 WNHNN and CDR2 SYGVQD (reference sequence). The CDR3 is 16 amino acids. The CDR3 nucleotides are TGCGCCAGCAGTTCTAGGAGCGGGAGCCCTCAGTGGGAGCAGTTCTTC. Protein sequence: CASSSRSGSPQWEQFF.

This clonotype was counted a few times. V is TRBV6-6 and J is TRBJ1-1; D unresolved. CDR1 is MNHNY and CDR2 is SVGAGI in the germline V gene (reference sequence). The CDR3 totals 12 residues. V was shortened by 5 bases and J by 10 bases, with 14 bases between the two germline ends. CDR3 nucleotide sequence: TGTGCCAGCAGTCCACCAGAGATAGGAGCTTTCTTT. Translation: CASSPPEIGAFF.

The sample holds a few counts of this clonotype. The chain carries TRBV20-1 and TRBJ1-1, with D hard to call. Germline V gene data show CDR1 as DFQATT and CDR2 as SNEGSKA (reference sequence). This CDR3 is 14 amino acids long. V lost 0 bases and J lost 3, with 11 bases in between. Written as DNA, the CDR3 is TGCAGTGCTAGAGATCGAGTGGTAGACACTGAAGCTTTCTTT. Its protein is CSARDRVVDTEAFF.

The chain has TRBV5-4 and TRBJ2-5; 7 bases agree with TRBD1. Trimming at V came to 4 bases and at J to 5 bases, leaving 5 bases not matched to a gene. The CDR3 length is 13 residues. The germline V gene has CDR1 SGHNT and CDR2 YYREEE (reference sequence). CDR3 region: CASSIGGAETQYF. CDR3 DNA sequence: TGTGCCAGCAGCATAGGGGGCGCCGAGACCCAGTACTTC.

CDR3 in amino acids: CASSEAGASGDTDTQYF. CDR3 DNA: TGTGCCAGCAGTGAAGCGGGGGCTAGCGGGGACACAGATACGCAGTATTTT. The chain recombines TRBV6-1 with TRBJ2-3, with 9 bases fitting TRBD2. The CDR3 consists of 17 residues. J gave up 2 bases and V 0 bases, and 6 bases lay outside the gene matches. CDR1 MNHNS and CDR2 SASEGT come from the germline V gene.

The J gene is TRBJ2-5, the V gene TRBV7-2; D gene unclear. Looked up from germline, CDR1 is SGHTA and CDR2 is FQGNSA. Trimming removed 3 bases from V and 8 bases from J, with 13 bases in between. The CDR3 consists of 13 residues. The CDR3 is CASSFNFRATQYF. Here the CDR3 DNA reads TGTGCCAGCAGCTTTAATTTTCGGGCTACCCAGTACTTC.

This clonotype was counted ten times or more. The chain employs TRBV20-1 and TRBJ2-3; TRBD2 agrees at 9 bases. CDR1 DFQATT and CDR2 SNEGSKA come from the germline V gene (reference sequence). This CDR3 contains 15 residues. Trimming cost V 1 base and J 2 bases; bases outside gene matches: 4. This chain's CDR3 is CSARGASGITDTQYF. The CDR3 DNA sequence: TGCAGTGCTAGAGGGGCTAGCGGGATCACAGATACGCAGTATTTT.

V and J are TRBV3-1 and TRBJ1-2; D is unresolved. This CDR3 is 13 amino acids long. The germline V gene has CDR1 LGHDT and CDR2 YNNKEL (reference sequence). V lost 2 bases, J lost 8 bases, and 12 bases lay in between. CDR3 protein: CASSQSSALGYTF. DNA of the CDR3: TGTGCCAGCAGCCAATCATCGGCGTTGGGCTACACCTTC.

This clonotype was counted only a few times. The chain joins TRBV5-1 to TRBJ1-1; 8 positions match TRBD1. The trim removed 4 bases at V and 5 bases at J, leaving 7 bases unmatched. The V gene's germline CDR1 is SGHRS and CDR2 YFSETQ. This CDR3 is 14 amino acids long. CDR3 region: CASSGGQDLTEAFF. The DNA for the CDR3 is TGCGCCAGCAGCGGGGGACAGGACCTTACTGAAGCTTTCTTT.